This T cell receptor (beta chain) was obtained from a study of shared clonotypes between healthy human individuals. At the level of the study: Three CD4 naive, three CD4 memory, two CD8 naive and one CD8 memory plate were used per donor. Study conclusions and caveats: A small donor pool kept down the genetic and exposure-history diversity that was represented.

The CDR3 consists of 16 residues. The V segment lost 10 bases and the J segment 0 bases; nucleotides outside the gene matches: 11. Germline assignment: CDR1 ENHRY and CDR2 SYGVKD. How the authors handled the data: Junction-only sequences produced by ImmunoSEQ had no quality scores, so filtering differed. Data came from immunoSEQ multiplex PCR; TCRdb stores just in-frame clones and leaves some out. That table is the source of V, J and clone size, and D and trimming were worked out from the DNA. The sample lists a few million clones, around 93% seen once, with approximately 1.6% in the top ten. This clone was seen just once. Its matching antigen is unknown. Naive CD8 populations comprised CD45RO-negative cells positively selected for CCR7, excluding terminally differentiated effector memory CD45RA+ cells.

Specimen: naive CD8+ T cells from PBMCs. This TCR derives from a man younger than 35 in good health. Some clones in this sample may be carry-over from other donors' samples. The chain couples TRBV10-3 to TRBJ2-7; TRBD2 matches 11 bases. The CDR3 is CATTTSGTVNSYEQYF. CDR3 DNA sequence: TGTGCCACCACGACTAGCGGGACCGTTAACTCCTACGAGCAGTACTTC.